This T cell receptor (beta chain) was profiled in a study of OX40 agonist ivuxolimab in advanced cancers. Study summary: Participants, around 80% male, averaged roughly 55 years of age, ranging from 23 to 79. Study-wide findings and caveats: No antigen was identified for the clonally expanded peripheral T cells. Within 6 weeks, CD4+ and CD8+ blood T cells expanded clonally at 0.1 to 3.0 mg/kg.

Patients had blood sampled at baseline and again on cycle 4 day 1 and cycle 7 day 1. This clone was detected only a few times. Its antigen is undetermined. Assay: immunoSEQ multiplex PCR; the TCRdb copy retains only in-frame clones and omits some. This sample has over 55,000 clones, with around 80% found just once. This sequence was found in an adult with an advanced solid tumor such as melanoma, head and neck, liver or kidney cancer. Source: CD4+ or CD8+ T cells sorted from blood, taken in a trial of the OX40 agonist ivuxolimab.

The CDR3 nucleotides are TGTGCCAGCAGCTTAGACAGGGATACCAACATTCAGTACTTC. Its protein is CASSLDRDTNIQYF. The V call is TRBV7-2, the J call TRBJ2-4; possibly TRBD1 for D (6 bases). The V end was cut by 1 base, the J end by 7 bases, with 11 bases between. CDR3 length equals 14 residues. Germline V gene lookup returns CDR1 SGHTA and CDR2 FQGNSA.